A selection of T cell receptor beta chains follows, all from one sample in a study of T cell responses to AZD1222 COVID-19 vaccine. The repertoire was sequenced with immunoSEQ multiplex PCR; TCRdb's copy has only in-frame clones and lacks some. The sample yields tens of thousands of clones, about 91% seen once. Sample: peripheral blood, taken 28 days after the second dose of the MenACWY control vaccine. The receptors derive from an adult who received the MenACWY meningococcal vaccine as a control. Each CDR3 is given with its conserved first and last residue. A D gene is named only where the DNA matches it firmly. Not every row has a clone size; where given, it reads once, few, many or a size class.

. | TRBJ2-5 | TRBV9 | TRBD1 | CASSSGQGETQYF | TGTGCCAGCAGCTCCGGACAGGGGGAGACCCAGTACTTC
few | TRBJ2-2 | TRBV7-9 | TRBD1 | CASSLGDRVLNTGELFF | TGTGCCAGCAGCTTAGGGGACAGGGTTTTGAACACCGGGGAGCTGTTTTTT
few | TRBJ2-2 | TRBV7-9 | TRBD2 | CASSLDPRTSGGNTGELFF | TGTGCCAGCAGCTTAGACCCTCGGACTAGCGGGGGAAACACCGGGGAGCTGTTTTTT
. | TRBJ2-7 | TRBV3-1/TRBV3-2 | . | CASSQAGAYEQYF | TGTGCCAGCAGCCAAGCTGGAGCCTACGAGCAGTACTTC
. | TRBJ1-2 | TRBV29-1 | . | CSDISGGYGYTF | TGCAGCGACATCAGCGGGGGCTATGGCTACACCTTC
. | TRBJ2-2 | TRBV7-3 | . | CASSLNSRGRELFF | TGTGCCAGCAGCTTAAACAGCAGGGGCCGGGAGCTGTTTTTT
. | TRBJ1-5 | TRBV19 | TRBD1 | CASGDRVRNQPQHF | TGTGCCAGTGGGGACAGGGTGCGCAATCAGCCCCAGCATTTT
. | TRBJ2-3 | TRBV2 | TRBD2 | CASSGYLGGGRTDTQYF | TGTGCCAGCAGTGGGTATCTTGGCGGGGGACGCACAGATACGCAGTATTTT
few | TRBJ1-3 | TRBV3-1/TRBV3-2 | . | CASSQDFERTGNTIYF | TGTGCCAGCAGCCAAGATTTCGAGAGAACTGGAAACACCATATATTTT
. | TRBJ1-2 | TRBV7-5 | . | CVRRAQGAHGYTF | TGTGTCAGAAGAGCACAGGGGGCGCACGGCTACACCTTC
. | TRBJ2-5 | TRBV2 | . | CASSEVFGGAGETQYF | TGTGCCAGCAGTGAAGTATTTGGCGGGGCTGGGGAGACCCAGTACTTC
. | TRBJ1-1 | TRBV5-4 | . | CASSLEGRITEAFF | TGTGCCAGCAGCTTGGAGGGTAGGATCACTGAAGCTTTCTTT
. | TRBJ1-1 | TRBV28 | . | CASSQTGSYTEAFF | TGTGCCAGCAGCCAGACAGGATCTTACACTGAAGCTTTCTTT
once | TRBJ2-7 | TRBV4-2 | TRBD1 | CASSQELGDRAYEQYF | TGTGCCAGCAGCCAAGAATTAGGGGACAGGGCCTACGAGCAGTACTTC
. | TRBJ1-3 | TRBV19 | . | CASSFRPDSGNTIYF | TGTGCCAGTAGTTTCCGACCGGACTCTGGAAACACCATATATTTT
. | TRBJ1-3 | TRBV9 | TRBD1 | CASSPRTGAGNTIYF | TGTGCCAGCAGCCCCCGGACAGGGGCTGGAAACACCATATATTTT
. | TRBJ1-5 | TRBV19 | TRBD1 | CASSAGQGSGNQPQHF | TGTGCCAGTAGTGCAGGACAGGGATCGGGCAATCAGCCCCAGCATTTT
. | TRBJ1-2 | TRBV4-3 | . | CASSQDVSRENYGYTF | TGCGCCAGCAGCCAAGATGTAAGCAGGGAGAACTATGGCTACACCTTC
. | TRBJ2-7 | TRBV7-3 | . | CASSPGPSSYEQYF | TGTGCCAGCAGCCCGGGACCGAGCTCCTACGAGCAGTACTTC
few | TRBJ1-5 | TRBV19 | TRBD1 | CASTGQVNQPQHF | TGTGCCAGTACGGGACAGGTCAATCAGCCCCAGCATTTT
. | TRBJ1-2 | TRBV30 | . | CAWSVPASGYTF | TGTGCCTGGAGTGTACCGGCCAGTGGCTACACCTTC
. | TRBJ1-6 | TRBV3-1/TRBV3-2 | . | CASSKENSPLHF | TGTGCCAGCAGTAAGGAGAATTCACCCCTCCACTTT
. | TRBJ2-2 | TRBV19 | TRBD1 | CASSKQGAYSNTGELFF | TGTGCCAGTAGTAAACAGGGGGCCTATTCGAACACCGGGGAGCTGTTTTTT
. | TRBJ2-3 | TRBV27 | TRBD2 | CASNPLAGATDTQYF | TGTGCCAGCAACCCACTAGCGGGGGCCACAGATACGCAGTATTTT
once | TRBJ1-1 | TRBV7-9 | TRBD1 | CASSFTGVNTEAFF | TGTGCCAGCAGCTTTACAGGGGTTAACACTGAAGCTTTCTTT
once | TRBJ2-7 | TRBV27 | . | CASSRRHRDYEQYF | TGTGCCAGCAGTCGAAGGCACAGGGACTACGAGCAGTACTTC
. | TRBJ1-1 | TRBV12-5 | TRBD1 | CASGLTTGTGANSNTEAFF | TGTGCTAGTGGTTTGACTACCGGGACAGGGGCCAATTCGAACACTGAAGCTTTCTTT
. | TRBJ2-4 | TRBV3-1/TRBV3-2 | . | CASSQEPGIAKNIQYF | TGTGCCAGCAGCCAAGAGCCAGGGATAGCCAAAAACATTCAGTACTTC
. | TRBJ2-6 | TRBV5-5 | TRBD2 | CASSLGLAGGYSGANVLTF | TGTGCCAGCAGCCTGGGACTAGCGGGGGGTTACTCTGGGGCCAACGTCCTGACTTTC
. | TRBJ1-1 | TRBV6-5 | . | CASSYIQGGVTEAFF | TGTGCCAGCAGTTATATCCAGGGTGGGGTCACTGAAGCTTTCTTT
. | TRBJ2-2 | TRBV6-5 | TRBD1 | CASSYRQGTGTGELFF | TGTGCCAGCAGTTACCGGCAGGGGACAGGAACCGGGGAGCTGTTTTTT
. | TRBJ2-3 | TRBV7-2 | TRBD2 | CASSLSWTSGGRKDTQYF | TGTGCCAGCAGCCTCTCCTGGACTAGCGGGGGGCGTAAAGATACGCAGTATTTT
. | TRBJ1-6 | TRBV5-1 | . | CASSLAGQGAYNSPLHF | TGCGCCAGCAGCTTGGCCGGGCAGGGTGCGTATAATTCACCCCTCCACTTT
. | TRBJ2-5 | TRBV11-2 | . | CASSASGDQETQYF | TGTGCCAGCAGCGCCTCAGGGGACCAAGAGACCCAGTACTTC
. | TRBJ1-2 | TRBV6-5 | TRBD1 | CASSRGTGSGYTF | TGTGCCAGCAGCCGTGGGACAGGGAGTGGCTACACCTTC
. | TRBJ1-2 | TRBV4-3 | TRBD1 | CASSLQVDRTLYGYTF | TGCGCCAGCAGCCTACAAGTGGACAGGACACTTTATGGCTACACCTTC
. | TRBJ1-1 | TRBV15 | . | CATSRTRNTEAFF | TGTGCCACCAGCAGGACAAGGAACACTGAAGCTTTCTTT
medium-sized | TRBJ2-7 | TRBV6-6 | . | CASSYSDTEQYF | TGTGCCAGCAGTTACTCGGACACTGAGCAGTACTTC
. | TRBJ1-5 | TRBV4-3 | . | CASSQDPGANNQPQHF | TGCGCCAGCAGCCAAGATCCCGGGGCCAACAATCAGCCCCAGCATTTT
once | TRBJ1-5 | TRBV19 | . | CASSLQDSDQPQHF | TGTGCCAGTAGTTTACAGGACTCAGATCAGCCCCAGCATTTT
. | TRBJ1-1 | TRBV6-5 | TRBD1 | CASSRRGQTNTEAFF | TGTGCCAGCAGTCGCAGGGGGCAGACGAACACTGAAGCTTTCTTT
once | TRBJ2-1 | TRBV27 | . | CASSFAGRSSYNEQFF | TGTGCCAGCAGTTTTGCGGGCAGAAGCTCCTACAATGAGCAGTTCTTC
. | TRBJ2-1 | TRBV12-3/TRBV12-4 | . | CASSLGRGNEQFF | TGTGCCAGCAGTTTAGGCAGGGGCAATGAGCAGTTCTTC
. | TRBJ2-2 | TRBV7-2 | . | CASSFNRDTGELFF | TGTGCCAGCAGCTTTAACAGGGACACCGGGGAGCTGTTTTTT
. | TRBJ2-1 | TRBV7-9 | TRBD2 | CASNLAGAPNEQFF | TGTGCCAGCAACCTAGCGGGGGCCCCCAATGAGCAGTTCTTC